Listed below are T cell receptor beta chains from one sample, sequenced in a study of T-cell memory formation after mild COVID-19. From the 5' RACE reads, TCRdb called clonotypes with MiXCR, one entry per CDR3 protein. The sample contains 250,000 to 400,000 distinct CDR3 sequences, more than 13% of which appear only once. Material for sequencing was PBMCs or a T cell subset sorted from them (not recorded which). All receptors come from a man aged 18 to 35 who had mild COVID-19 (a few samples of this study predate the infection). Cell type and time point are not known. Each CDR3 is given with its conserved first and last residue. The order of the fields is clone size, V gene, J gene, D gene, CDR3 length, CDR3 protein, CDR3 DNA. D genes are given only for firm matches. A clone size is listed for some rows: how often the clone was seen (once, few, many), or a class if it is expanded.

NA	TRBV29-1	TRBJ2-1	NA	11	CSVVSVIRQFF	TGCAGCGTCGTGAGCGTCATTCGGCAGTTCTTC
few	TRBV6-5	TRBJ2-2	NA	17	CASSSGPGTPFTGELFF	TGTGCCAGCAGTAGTGGTCCCGGGACACCCTTCACCGGGGAGCTGTTTTTT
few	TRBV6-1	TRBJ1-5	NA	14	CASSAGAWNQPQHF	TGTGCCAGCAGTGCCGGGGCATGGAATCAGCCCCAGCATTTT
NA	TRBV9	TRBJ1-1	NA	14	CASSVTGWNTEAFF	TGTGCCAGCAGCGTAACGGGCTGGAACACTGAAGCTTTCTTT
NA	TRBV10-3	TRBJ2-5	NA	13	CAISERGLETQYF	TGTGCCATCAGTGAAAGGGGCTTGGAGACCCAGTACTTC
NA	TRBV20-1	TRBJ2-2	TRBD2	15	CSASFSGGGTGELFF	TGCAGTGCTAGTTTCAGCGGGGGGGGTACCGGGGAGCTGTTTTTT
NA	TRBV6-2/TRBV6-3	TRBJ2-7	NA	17	CASSYSIVGRVEYEQYF	TGTGCCAGCAGTTACTCGATTGTCGGCAGGGTGGAATACGAGCAGTACTTC
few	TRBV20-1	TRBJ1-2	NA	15	CSARDSAGGNYGYTF	TGCAGTGCTAGAGATTCCGCCGGGGGCAACTATGGCTACACCTTC
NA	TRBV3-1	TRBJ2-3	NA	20	CASSQGAPFENRAPTDTQYF	TGTGCCAGCAGCCAAGGGGCCCCTTTCGAAAACAGGGCGCCAACAGATACGCAGTATTTT
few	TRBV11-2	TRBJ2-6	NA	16	CASSLLRGPGANVLTF	TGTGCCAGCAGCTTACTACGGGGCCCTGGGGCCAACGTCCTGACTTTC
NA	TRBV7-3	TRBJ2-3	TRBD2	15	CASSPGLAGADTQYF	TGTGCCAGCAGCCCAGGACTAGCGGGGGCAGATACGCAGTATTTT
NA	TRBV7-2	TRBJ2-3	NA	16	CASRGGQPSSTDTQYF	TGTGCCAGCAGGGGGGGACAGCCCTCTAGCACAGATACGCAGTATTTT
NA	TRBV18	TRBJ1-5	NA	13	CASSQTSNQPQHF	TGTGCCAGCTCCCAAACTAGCAATCAGCCCCAGCATTTT
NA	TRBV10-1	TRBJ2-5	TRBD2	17	CASSEDGGAGGQETQYF	TGCGCCAGCAGTGAGGACGGGGGGGCCGGTGGACAAGAGACCCAGTACTTC
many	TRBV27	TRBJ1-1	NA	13	CASSLRENTEAFF	TGTGCCAGCAGTTTAAGAGAGAACACTGAAGCTTTCTTT
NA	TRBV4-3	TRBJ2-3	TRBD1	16	CASSPRQGPSTDTQYF	TGCGCCAGCAGCCCCAGACAGGGCCCTAGCACAGATACGCAGTATTTT
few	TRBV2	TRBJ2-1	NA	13	CASGEDGDNEQFF	TGTGCCAGCGGCGAGGACGGAGACAATGAGCAGTTCTTC
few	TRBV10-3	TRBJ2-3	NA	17	CAISEFSGDEGTDTQYF	TGTGCCATCAGTGAGTTTAGCGGAGACGAGGGCACAGATACGCAGTATTTT
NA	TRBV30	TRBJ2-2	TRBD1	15	CAWKKTGTHTGELFF	TGTGCCTGGAAAAAGACAGGGACCCACACCGGGGAGCTGTTTTTT
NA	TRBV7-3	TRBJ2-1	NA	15	CASSTGTSSYNEQFF	TGTGCCAGCAGCACCGGCACGAGCTCCTACAATGAGCAGTTCTTC
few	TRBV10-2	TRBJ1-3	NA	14	CASSGRHPSNTIYF	TGCGCCAGCAGTGGACGACACCCATCAAACACCATATATTTT
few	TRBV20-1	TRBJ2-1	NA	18	CSARVEPPGGGGYNEQFF	TGCAGTGCTAGAGTAGAGCCCCCCGGAGGGGGTGGGTACAATGAGCAGTTCTTC
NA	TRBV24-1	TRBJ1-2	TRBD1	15	CATSDPGTAYYGYTF	TGTGCCACCAGTGACCCCGGGACAGCCTACTATGGCTACACCTTC
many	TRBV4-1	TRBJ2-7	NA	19	CASSQGGVWAGAASYEQYF	TGCGCCAGCAGCCAAGGAGGGGTGTGGGCAGGGGCCGCTTCCTACGAGCAGTACTTC
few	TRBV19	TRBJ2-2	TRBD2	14	CASRGDLNTGELFF	TGTGCCAGTCGGGGGGACCTGAACACCGGGGAGCTGTTTTTT
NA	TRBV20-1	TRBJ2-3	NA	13	CSAREQVGDTQYF	TGCAGTGCTAGAGAGCAGGTTGGAGATACGCAGTATTTT
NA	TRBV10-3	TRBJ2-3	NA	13	CATRQEATDTQYF	TGTGCCACACGACAGGAGGCCACAGATACGCAGTATTTT
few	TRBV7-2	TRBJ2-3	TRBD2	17	CASSGLAYGGSTDTQYF	TGTGCCAGCAGCGGCCTAGCTTACGGGGGGAGCACAGATACGCAGTATTTT
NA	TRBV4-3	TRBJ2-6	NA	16	CASSQDTSSGANVLTF	TGCGCCAGCAGCCAAGATACCAGCTCTGGGGCCAACGTCCTGACTTTC
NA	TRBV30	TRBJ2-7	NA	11	CAWSVNYEQYF	TGTGCCTGGAGTGTCAACTACGAGCAGTACTTC
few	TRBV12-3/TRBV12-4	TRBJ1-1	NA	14	CASNRGGRNTEAFF	TGTGCCAGCAATCGCGGCGGACGGAACACTGAAGCTTTCTTT